The 21 T cell receptor beta chains below come from one sample, sequenced in a study of blood T cell repertoires in COVID-19. The table came from immunoSEQ multiplex PCR; TCRdb's copy has only in-frame clones and leaves some out. The data hold almost 400,000 clones, with approximately 87% observed a single time. Material: peripheral blood. The receptors come from a woman aged 55-69 years with COVID-19, enrolled during active disease.

The chain employs TRBV5-5 and TRBJ2-1; no reliable D call. The CDR3 is 17 residues long. Germline loops: CDR1 SGHKS, CDR2 YYEKEE (reference sequence). V was clipped by 0 bases and J by 0 bases, with 13 bases between them. CDR3 amino acids: CASSLALVDSSYNEQFF. DNA of the CDR3: TGTGCCAGCAGCTTGGCCCTAGTCGATAGCTCCTACAATGAGCAGTTCTTC.

The chain combines TRBV2 with TRBJ1-2, with D possibly TRBD1 on 5 matching bases. V gave up 2 bases and J gave up 8 bases, with 15 bases separating them. Looked up from germline, CDR1 is SNHLY and CDR2 is FYNNEI. This CDR3 has 14 residues. The CDR3 loop reads CASSEQGPSGGYTF. The CDR3 bases are TGTGCCAGCAGTGAACAGGGTCCCTCGGGCGGCTACACCTTC.

The chain joins TRBV5-4 to TRBJ1-5; no firm D call. Per germline, CDR1 SGHNT and CDR2 YYREEE (reference sequence). This CDR3 region has 13 residues. With 0 bases removed from V and 4 bases from J, the gap between germline ends came to 5 bases. The chain's CDR3 is CASSLEQNQPQHF. The CDR3, as DNA: TGTGCCAGCAGCTTGGAACAGAATCAGCCCCAGCATTTT. The variable domain in full, completed from reference TRBV5-4 and TRBJ1-5, reads ETGVTQSPTHLIKTRGQQVTLRCSSQSGHNTVSWYQQALGQGPQFIFQYYREEENGRGNFPPRFSGLQFPNYSSELNVNALELDDSALYLCASSLEQNQPQHFGDGTRLSIL.

The gene calls are TRBV6-4 and TRBJ1-5; TRBD1 matches at 8 bases. CDR1 and CDR2 (germline): MRHNA, SNTAGT. The CDR3 is 16 residues long. J was trimmed by 3 bases and V by 7 bases; bases with no gene match: 11. The CDR3 region is CASTGIGQGNNQPQHF. CDR3 coding DNA: TGTGCCAGCACCGGAATAGGACAGGGCAACAATCAGCCCCAGCATTTT.

This chain uses TRBV2 with TRBJ2-6; 9 bases fit TRBD2. V lost 1 base, J lost 0 bases, and 10 bases stayed unmatched. The CDR3 extends over 20 amino acids. CDR1 and CDR2 (germline): SNHLY, FYNNEI. The CDR3 nucleotides are TGTGCCAGCAGTGAAGTAGGAAGGAGCGGGGGGACCTCTGGGGCCAACGTCCTGACTTTC. Amino acid sequence: CASSEVGRSGGTSGANVLTF. Based on the CDR3 plus reference TRBV2 and TRBJ2-6, the full variable domain is EPEVTQTPSHQVTQMGQEVILRCVPISNHLYFYWYRQILGQKVEFLVSFYNNEISEKSEIFDDQFSVERPDGSNFTLKIRSTKLEDSAMYFCASSEVGRSGGTSGANVLTFGAGSRLTVL.

This clone was observed a few times. The CDR3 sequence: CASSGGGGPGYGYTF. CDR3 DNA: TGTGCCAGCTCGGGCGGCGGGGGGCCGGGGTATGGCTACACCTTC. V is TRBV5-4 and J is TRBJ1-2; a possible D gene is TRBD1 (6 bases). This CDR3 contains 15 residues. V was shortened by 7 bases and J by 5 bases, with 21 bases between the two germline ends. Per the germline V gene, CDR1 is SGHNT and CDR2 is YYREEE (reference sequence).

This clone appeared once. The chain has TRBV7-3 and TRBJ1-1; no firm D call. The V end lost 2 bases, the J end lost 1 base, and 8 bases lay between the germline ends. Germline V CDR1 and CDR2: SGHTA, FQGTGA. The CDR3 consists of 14 residues. The CDR3 region is CASSLGGENTEAFF. The CDR3 DNA reads TGTGCCAGCAGCTTAGGCGGAGAGAACACTGAAGCTTTCTTT.

The gene calls are TRBV9 and TRBJ1-6; 7 nucleotides line up with TRBD1. Germline CDR1 SGDLS, CDR2 YYNGEE. V trimming: 0 bases; J trimming: 6 bases; junction bases outside the gene matches: 12. The CDR3 loop spans 18 amino acids. CDR3 loop: CASSVGGGGGGGNSPLHF. The CDR3 DNA reads TGTGCCAGCAGCGTAGGAGGAGGAGGGGGCGGTGGTAATTCACCCCTCCACTTT.

CDR3 coding DNA: TGTGCCAGCAGCGCGGGACAGGGCATTAGCTCCTATAATTCACCCCTCCACTTT. Encoded protein: CASSAGQGISSYNSPLHF. This chain uses TRBV9 with TRBJ1-6, with 9 bases that match TRBD1. The length of the CDR3 is 18 residues. Losses at the gene ends were 3 bases for V and 0 bases for J; bases not matched to a gene: 7. Germline values: CDR1 SGDLS, CDR2 YYNGEE.

The V call is TRBV7-9, the J call TRBJ1-4; D possibly corresponds to TRBD1 (6 bases). With 4 bases removed from V and 5 bases from J, the gap between germline ends came to 14 bases. This CDR3 contains 15 residues. CDR1 and CDR2 (germline): SEHNR, FQNEAQ (reference sequence). The chain's CDR3 is CASSWLTGENEKLFF. The CDR3 region has the DNA TGTGCCAGCAGCTGGCTGACAGGAGAAAATGAAAAACTGTTTTTT. The full variable domain, in which reference TRBV7-9 and TRBJ1-4 provide the parts outside the CDR3, is DTGVSQNPRHKITKRGQNVTFRCDPISEHNRLYWYRQTLGQGPEFLTYFQNEAQLEKSRLLSDRFSAERPKGSFSTLEIQRTEQGDSAMYLCASSWLTGENEKLFFGSGTQLSVL.

The chain is built from TRBV7-3 and TRBJ2-5, with D uncertain. The ends were cut back, 4 bases at V and 5 bases at J, with 17 bases in the middle. This CDR3 has 15 amino acids. In germline, CDR1 is SGHTA, CDR2 FQGTGA. The CDR3 DNA reads as TGTGCCAGCAGCTCTCTCGGCCTCAACGGGGAGACCCAGTACTTC. It yields the protein CASSSLGLNGETQYF.

V usage is TRBV5-4 and J usage is TRBJ2-3, with D uncertain. Germline values: CDR1 SGHNT, CDR2 YYREEE (reference sequence). With 4 bases removed from V and 3 bases from J, the gap between germline ends came to 9 bases. There are 13 residues in the CDR3. The CDR3 DNA sequence: TGTGCCAGCAGCCCCATAGAGACAGATACGCAGTATTTT. Its protein is CASSPIETDTQYF.

V gene TRBV7-2 combines with J gene TRBJ2-5; 15 positions match TRBD2. The V segment lost 3 bases and the J segment 4 bases; nucleotides outside the gene matches: 6. The CDR3 is 17 residues long. Germline loops: CDR1 SGHTA, CDR2 FQGNSA. CDR3 in amino acids: CASSFGLAGGPGETQYF. In DNA, the CDR3 is TGTGCCAGCAGCTTTGGACTAGCGGGGGGGCCTGGAGAGACCCAGTACTTC.

For this clone: Additional DNA sequences in this sample encode the identical CDR3. The rearrangement uses TRBV5-1 and TRBJ1-4; 10 bases agree with TRBD1. After removal of 0 bases from V and 7 bases from J, the junction contained 0 bases not matched to a gene. CDR1 SGHRS and CDR2 YFSETQ come from the germline V gene. The CDR3 runs to 14 residues. The CDR3 DNA is TGCGCCAGCAGCTTGGGACAGGGGGCTGAAAAACTGTTTTTT. Protein: CASSLGQGAEKLFF.

The V gene is TRBV12-3 or TRBV12-4, the J gene TRBJ1-2, with D possibly matching TRBD1 (6 bases). The CDR3 is made up of 13 amino acids. V lost 6 bases and J lost 8, with 16 bases in between. CDR3 in amino acids: CASRGTPREGYTF. CDR3 in DNA: TGTGCCAGCAGGGGGACACCTCGGGAAGGCTACACCTTC.

As regards this clone: Additional DNA sequences in this sample encode the identical CDR3. The V gene is TRBV7-9, the J gene TRBJ1-1; TRBD1 matches 7 bases. CDR3 length: 15 residues. Germline V gives CDR1 SEHNR, CDR2 FQNEAQ (reference sequence). V was clipped by 0 bases and J by 0 bases; unmatched bases: 1. CDR3 amino acids: CASSLATGVNTEAFF. The DNA of the CDR3 is TGTGCCAGCAGCTTAGCAACAGGGGTGAACACTGAAGCTTTCTTT.

This clone was found once. V and J are TRBV19 and TRBJ1-2; 12 nucleotides align to TRBD1. The CDR3 contains 16 residues. In germline, CDR1 is LNHDA, CDR2 SQIVND (reference sequence). Losses at the gene ends were 3 bases for V and 5 bases for J; bases not matched to a gene: 7. CDR3 bases: TGTGCCAGTAGTATGGGACAGGGGGCAACAGATTATGGCTACACCTTC. Amino acid sequence: CASSMGQGATDYGYTF.

This chain uses TRBV7-8 with TRBJ2-2; 7 positions match TRBD2. V lost 1 base, J lost 6 bases, and 14 bases stayed unmatched. CDR3 size: 18 residues. Germline assignment: CDR1 SGHVS and CDR2 FQNEAQ. The chain's CDR3 is CASSLGRRLADLAGELFF. The CDR3 DNA reads as TGTGCCAGCAGCTTAGGGCGGCGGCTAGCGGACCTGGCCGGGGAGCTGTTTTTT.

V is TRBV7-9 and J is TRBJ1-2; 7 bases align to TRBD1. V was clipped by 3 bases and J by 1 base; unmatched bases: 5. Germline loops: CDR1 SEHNR, CDR2 FQNEAQ (reference sequence). The CDR3 runs 15 residues. The CDR3 loop is CASSFLQGHNYGYTF. The CDR3 DNA is TGTGCCAGCAGCTTCCTACAGGGGCATAACTATGGCTACACCTTC.

This clone was recorded only once. This rearrangement joins TRBV7-3 to TRBJ1-1; unclear D gene. The V and J ends lost 0 bases and 1 base respectively, with 3 bases between them. The germline V gene encodes CDR1 SGHTA and CDR2 FQGTGA. CDR3 length: 13 residues. This CDR3 reads CASSLTWNTEAFF. CDR3 coding DNA: TGTGCCAGCAGCTTAACCTGGAACACTGAAGCTTTCTTT. The full variable domain, in which reference TRBV7-3 and TRBJ1-1 provide the parts outside the CDR3, is GAGVSQTPSNKVTEKGKYVELRCDPISGHTALYWYRQSLGQGPEFLIYFQGTGAADDSGLPNDRFFAVRPEGSVSTLKIQRTERGDSAVYLCASSLTWNTEAFFGQGTRLTVV.

V gene TRBV28 combines with J gene TRBJ2-7; 8 nucleotides match TRBD1. Germline CDR1 is MDHEN and CDR2 is SYDVKM. CDR3 size: 14 residues. V was pared by 3 bases and J by 5 bases, with 6 bases of the junction left unmatched. Written as DNA, the CDR3 is TGTGCCAGCAGTTTGGAGCGGACAGGGCACGAGCAGTACTTC. The encoded protein is CASSLERTGHEQYF. Variable domain in full (rest from reference TRBV28 and TRBJ2-7): DVKVTQSSRYLVKRTGEKVFLECVQDMDHENMFWYRQDPGLGLRLIYFSYDVKMKEKGDIPEGYSVSREKKERFSLILESASTNQTSMYLCASSLERTGHEQYFGPGTRLTVT.